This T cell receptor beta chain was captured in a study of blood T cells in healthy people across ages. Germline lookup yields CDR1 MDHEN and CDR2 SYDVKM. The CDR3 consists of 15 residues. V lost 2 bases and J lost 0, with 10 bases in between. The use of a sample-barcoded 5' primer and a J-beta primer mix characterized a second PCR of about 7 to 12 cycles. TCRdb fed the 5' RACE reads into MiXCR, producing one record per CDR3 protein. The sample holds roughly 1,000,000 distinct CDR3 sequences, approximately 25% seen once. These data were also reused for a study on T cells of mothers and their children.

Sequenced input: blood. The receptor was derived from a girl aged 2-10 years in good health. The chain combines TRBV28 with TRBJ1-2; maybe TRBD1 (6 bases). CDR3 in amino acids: CASSLVRTANYGYTF. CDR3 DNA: TGTGCCAGCAGTTTAGTCCGGACAGCTAACTATGGCTACACCTTC.